A single sample is the source of the 10 T cell receptor beta chains below, sequenced in a study of human T cells and chemical hapten exposure. Time point noted: pre-sensitization, week 0. Treatment in this sample: therapeutic diphenylcyclopropenone sensitization with weekly scalp DPC. TCRdb re-called the RACE reads through MiXCR, storing one row per CDR3 protein. Counted here are about 270,000 distinct CDR3 sequences, just under 8% occurring once; the ten biggest clones make up 0.9% to 1.5%. Here the sequenced sample was whole blood, taken in connection with sensitization to the hapten diphenylcyclopropenone (DPC). All receptors derive from a young man with alopecia areata. Some clones in this sample may be carry-over from other donors' samples.

For this clonotype: This may be a read error, as it is one base from a much larger clone. Likely a read error: the CDR3 ends without its conserved phenylalanine or tryptophan. The chain carries TRBV7-2 and TRBJ1-3; D is undetermined. Trimming took off 6 bases at V and 4 bases at J, with 10 bases between the two ends. Looked up from germline, CDR1 is SGHTA and CDR2 is FQGNSA. CDR3 length: 13 residues. CDR3: CASRTFSGNTIYY. In DNA form, the CDR3 reads TGTGCCAGCAGGACGTTCTCCGGAAACACCATATATTAT.

Comment on this clonotype: Mismatch with germline at one junction end may stem from a read error. The chain joins TRBV6-2 or TRBV6-3 to TRBJ1-1; 7 bases map to TRBD1. CDR1 is MNHEY and CDR2 is SVGEGT in the germline V gene. CDR3 length: 11 amino acids. In nucleotides, the CDR3 is TGTGCCAGCAGTTACTCTGGACAGGCCTACTTT. Residues: CASSYSGQAYF.

Only a few counts were recorded for this clonotype. This chain joins TRBV12-3 or TRBV12-4 and TRBJ2-2; 8 nucleotides line up with TRBD2. V was pared by 8 bases and J by 6 bases, with 8 bases of the junction left unmatched. The CDR3 runs 14 residues. This CDR3 is CASVPGLEAGELFF. Here the CDR3 DNA reads TGTGCCAGCGTGCCGGGACTAGAGGCCGGGGAGCTGTTTTTT.

This clonotype was counted at least ten times. V is TRBV12-3 or TRBV12-4 and J is TRBJ1-6; D is unresolved. The CDR3 loop spans 13 amino acids. Trimming left V 1 base short and J 9 bases short, with 7 bases between. DNA of the CDR3: TGTGCCAGCAGTTTAGGGACTCTTTCACCCCTCCACTTT. It encodes CASSLGTLSPLHF.

This clonotype was found a few times. The chain has TRBV5-5 and TRBJ1-1; 9 bases are a match to TRBD1. The CDR3 covers 16 residues. Per the germline V gene, CDR1 is SGHKS and CDR2 is YYEKEE (reference sequence). With 4 bases clipped from V and 4 bases from J, the junction kept 11 bases outside the gene matches. The DNA for the CDR3 is TGTGCCAGCAGCACCAGGACAGGGGCGAGGGGCACTGAAGCTTTCTTT. Translation gives CASSTRTGARGTEAFF.

This clonotype was seen a handful of times. Here the CDR3 reads CASSLEGGLLNHQETQYF. In DNA form, the CDR3 reads TGTGCCAGCAGTTTAGAAGGAGGGTTATTAAATCACCAAGAGACCCAGTACTTC. V is TRBV28 and J is TRBJ2-5, with D maybe TRBD2 (6 bases). V was pared by 2 bases and J by 0 bases, with 19 bases between. This CDR3 region has 18 residues. Germline CDR1 MDHEN, CDR2 SYDVKM.

This clonotype was seen many times. This chain uses TRBV10-3 with TRBJ2-2; D may be TRBD1 or TRBD2 (5 bases each). V was trimmed by 9 bases and J by 5 bases, leaving 13 bases between them. CDR3 length: 13 amino acids. Per the germline V gene, CDR1 is ENHRY and CDR2 is SYGVKD. This CDR3 reads CAIRGTETGELFF. CDR3 bases: TGTGCCATACGTGGGACGGAGACCGGGGAGCTGTTTTTT.

In this sample, this clonotype turned up many times. The chain links TRBV12-3 or TRBV12-4 to TRBJ2-1, with 8 bases identical to TRBD2. The J segment lost 4 bases and the V segment lost 2 bases, leaving 1 base of the junction unmatched. CDR3 length equals 14 residues. The DNA of the CDR3 is TGTGCCAGCAGTTTAATAGCGGGGTACAATGAGCAGTTCTTC. Translated: CASSLIAGYNEQFF.

Only a few counts were recorded for this clonotype. V is TRBV12-3 or TRBV12-4 and J is TRBJ2-5; tentative D call: TRBD2 (7 bases). V lost 3 bases and J 3 bases, leaving 14 bases between the germline ends. The CDR3 totals 15 residues. The CDR3 DNA reads TGTGCCAGCAGTTTTGTCGGGGGGCTTGAAGAGACCCAGTACTTC. It translates to CASSFVGGLEETQYF.

The chain recombines TRBV14 with TRBJ2-3; D is uncertain. The CDR3 runs to 16 residues. The V end was cut by 0 bases, the J end by 2 bases, with 12 bases between. The germline gives CDR1 SGHDN, CDR2 FVKESK. CDR3 DNA sequence: TGTGCCAGCAGCCAAGATTTTGACTTTGTCACAGATACGCAGTATTTT. Protein: CASSQDFDFVTDTQYF.